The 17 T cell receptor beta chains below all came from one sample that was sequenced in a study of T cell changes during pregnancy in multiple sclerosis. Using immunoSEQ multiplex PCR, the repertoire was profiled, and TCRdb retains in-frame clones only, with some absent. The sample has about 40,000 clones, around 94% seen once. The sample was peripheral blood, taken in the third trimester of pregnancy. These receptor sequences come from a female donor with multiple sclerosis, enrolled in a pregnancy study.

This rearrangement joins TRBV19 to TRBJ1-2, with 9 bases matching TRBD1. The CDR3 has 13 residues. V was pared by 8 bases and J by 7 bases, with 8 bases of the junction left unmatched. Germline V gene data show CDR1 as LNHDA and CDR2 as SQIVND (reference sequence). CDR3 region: CASRGDRASGYTF. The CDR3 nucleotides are TGTGCCAGTCGTGGGGACAGGGCCTCTGGCTACACCTTC.

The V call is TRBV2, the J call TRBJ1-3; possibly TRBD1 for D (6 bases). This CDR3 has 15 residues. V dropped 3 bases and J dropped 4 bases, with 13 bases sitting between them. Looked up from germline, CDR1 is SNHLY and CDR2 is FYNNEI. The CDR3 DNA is TGTGCCAGCAGTGACCCTGACAGGAAAGGAAACACCATATATTTT. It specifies CASSDPDRKGNTIYF. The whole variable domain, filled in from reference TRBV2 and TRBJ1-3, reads EPEVTQTPSHQVTQMGQEVILRCVPISNHLYFYWYRQILGQKVEFLVSFYNNEISEKSEIFDDQFSVERPDGSNFTLKIRSTKLEDSAMYFCASSDPDRKGNTIYFGEGSWLTVV.

Written as DNA, the CDR3 is TGTGCCAGCAGCCTGGGAGGGGGGACCACTGAAGCTTTCTTT. Encoded protein: CASSLGGGTTEAFF. V usage is TRBV7-9 and J usage is TRBJ1-1; perhaps TRBD1 as D (6 bases). V was shortened by 5 bases and J by 4 bases, with 14 bases between the two germline ends. Germline CDR1 reads SEHNR; CDR2 reads FQNEAQ (reference sequence). The CDR3 covers 14 residues.

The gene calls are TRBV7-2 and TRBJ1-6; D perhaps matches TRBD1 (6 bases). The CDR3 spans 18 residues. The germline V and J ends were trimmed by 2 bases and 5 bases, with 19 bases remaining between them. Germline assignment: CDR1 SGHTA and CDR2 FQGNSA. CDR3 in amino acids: CASSLIPRGASDNSPLHF. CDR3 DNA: TGTGCCAGCAGCTTAATCCCGCGGGGGGCATCCGATAATTCACCCCTCCACTTT.

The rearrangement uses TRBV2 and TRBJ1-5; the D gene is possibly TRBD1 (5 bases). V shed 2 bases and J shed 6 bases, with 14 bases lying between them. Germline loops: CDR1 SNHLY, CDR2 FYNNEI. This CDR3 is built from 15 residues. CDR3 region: CASSERGPGGQPQHF. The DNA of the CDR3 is TGTGCCAGCAGTGAAAGAGGACCGGGGGGTCAGCCCCAGCATTTT. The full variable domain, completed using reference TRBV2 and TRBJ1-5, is EPEVTQTPSHQVTQMGQEVILRCVPISNHLYFYWYRQILGQKVEFLVSFYNNEISEKSEIFDDQFSVERPDGSNFTLKIRSTKLEDSAMYFCASSERGPGGQPQHFGDGTRLSIL.

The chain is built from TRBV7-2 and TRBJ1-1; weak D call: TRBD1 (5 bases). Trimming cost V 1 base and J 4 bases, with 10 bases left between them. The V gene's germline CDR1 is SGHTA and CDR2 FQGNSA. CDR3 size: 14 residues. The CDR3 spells CASSLVGGVTEAFF. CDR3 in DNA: TGTGCCAGCAGCTTAGTAGGAGGGGTCACTGAAGCTTTCTTT.

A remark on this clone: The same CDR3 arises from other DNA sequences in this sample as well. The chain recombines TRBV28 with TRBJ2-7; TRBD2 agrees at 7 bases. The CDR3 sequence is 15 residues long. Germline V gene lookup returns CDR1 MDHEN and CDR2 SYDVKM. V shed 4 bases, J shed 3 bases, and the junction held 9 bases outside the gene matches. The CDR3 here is CASSSGGISDYEQYF. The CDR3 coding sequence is TGTGCCAGCAGTTCCGGGGGGATTAGTGACTACGAGCAGTACTTC.

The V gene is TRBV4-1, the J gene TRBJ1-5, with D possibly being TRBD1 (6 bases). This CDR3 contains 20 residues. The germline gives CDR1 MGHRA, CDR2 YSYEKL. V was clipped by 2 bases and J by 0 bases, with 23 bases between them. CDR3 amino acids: CASSQQVNEAGGISNQPQHF. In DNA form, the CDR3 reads TGCGCCAGCAGCCAACAGGTTAATGAGGCGGGGGGCATTAGCAATCAGCCCCAGCATTTT.

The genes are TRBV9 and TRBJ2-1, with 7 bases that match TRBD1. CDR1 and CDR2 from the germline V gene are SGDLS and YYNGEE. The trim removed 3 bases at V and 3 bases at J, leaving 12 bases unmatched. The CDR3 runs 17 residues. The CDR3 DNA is TGTGCCAGCAGCGGTGTGCGCGGACAGGACGACTACAATGAGCAGTTCTTC. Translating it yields CASSGVRGQDDYNEQFF.

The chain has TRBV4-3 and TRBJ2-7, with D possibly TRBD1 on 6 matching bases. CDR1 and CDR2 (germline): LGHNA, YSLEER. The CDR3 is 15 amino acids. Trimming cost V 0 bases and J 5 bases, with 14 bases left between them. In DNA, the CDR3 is TGCGCCAGCAGCCAAGATAGGGGGTGGTCTGACGAGCAGTACTTC. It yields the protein CASSQDRGWSDEQYF.

The CDR3 DNA reads TGTGCCAGCCTCCCCCCAGGACTAGCAACAGATACGCAGTATTTT. This translates into CASLPPGLATDTQYF. This chain connects TRBV2 to TRBJ2-3, with 8 bases lining up with TRBD2. J lost 3 bases, V lost 8 bases, and 10 bases had no gene match. The germline V gene encodes CDR1 SNHLY and CDR2 FYNNEI. The CDR3 length is 15 residues.

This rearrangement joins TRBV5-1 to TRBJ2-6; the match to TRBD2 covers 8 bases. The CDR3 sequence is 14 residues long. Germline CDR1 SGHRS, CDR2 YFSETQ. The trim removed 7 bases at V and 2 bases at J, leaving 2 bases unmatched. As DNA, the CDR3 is TGCGCCAGCCGGGGGGGAACTGGGGCCAACGTCCTGACTTTC. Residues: CASRGGTGANVLTF.

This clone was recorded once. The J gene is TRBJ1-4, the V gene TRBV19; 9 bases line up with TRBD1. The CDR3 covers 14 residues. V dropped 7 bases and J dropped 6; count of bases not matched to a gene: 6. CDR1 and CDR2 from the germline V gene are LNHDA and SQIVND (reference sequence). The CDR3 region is CASKHRGPDEKLFF. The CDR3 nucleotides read TGTGCCAGTAAACACAGGGGGCCGGATGAAAAACTGTTTTTT.

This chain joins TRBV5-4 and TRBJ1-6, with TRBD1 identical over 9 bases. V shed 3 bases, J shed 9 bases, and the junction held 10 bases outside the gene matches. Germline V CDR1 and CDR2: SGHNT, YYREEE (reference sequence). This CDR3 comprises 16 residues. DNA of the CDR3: TGTGCCAGCAGCTGGGGGACAGGGCCGTTTGTTTCACCCCTCCACTTT. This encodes CASSWGTGPFVSPLHF.

The chain's CDR3 is CASSRGYPMSETQYF. In nucleotides, the CDR3 is TGTGCCAGCAGCCGCGGGTATCCCATGTCGGAGACCCAGTACTTC. The chain has TRBV7-2 and TRBJ2-5, with D possibly TRBD2 on 5 matching bases. There are 15 residues in the CDR3. The germline CDR1 and CDR2 sequences are SGHTA and FQGNSA. V lost 5 bases, J lost 5 bases, and 18 bases lay in between.

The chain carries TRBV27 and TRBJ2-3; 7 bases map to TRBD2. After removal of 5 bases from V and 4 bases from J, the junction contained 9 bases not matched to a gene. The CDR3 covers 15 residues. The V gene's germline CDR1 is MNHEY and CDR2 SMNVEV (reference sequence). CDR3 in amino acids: CASSPGTTLADTQYF. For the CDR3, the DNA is TGTGCCAGCAGTCCGGGGACTACCCTCGCAGATACGCAGTATTTT.

In DNA, the CDR3 is TGTGCCAGCAGCCGGACGGGAGGAACTGAAGCTTTCTTT. It specifies CASSRTGGTEAFF. The chain combines TRBV25-1 with TRBJ1-1; D unclear. CDR1 and CDR2 from the germline V gene are MGHDK and SYGVNS. CDR3 length: 13 residues. The germline V and J ends were trimmed by 6 bases and 5 bases, with 13 bases remaining between them.